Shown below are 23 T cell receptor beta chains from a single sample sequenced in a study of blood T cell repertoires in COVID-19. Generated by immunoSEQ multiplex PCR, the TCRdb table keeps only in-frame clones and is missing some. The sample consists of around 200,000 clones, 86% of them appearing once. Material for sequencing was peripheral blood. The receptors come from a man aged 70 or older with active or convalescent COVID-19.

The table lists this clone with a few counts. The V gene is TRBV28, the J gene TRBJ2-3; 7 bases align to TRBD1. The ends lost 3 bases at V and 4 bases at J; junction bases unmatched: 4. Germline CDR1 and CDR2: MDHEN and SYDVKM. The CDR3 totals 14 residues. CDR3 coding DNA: TGTGCCAGCAGTTTCACAGGGGTGGCAGATACGCAGTATTTT. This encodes CASSFTGVADTQYF.

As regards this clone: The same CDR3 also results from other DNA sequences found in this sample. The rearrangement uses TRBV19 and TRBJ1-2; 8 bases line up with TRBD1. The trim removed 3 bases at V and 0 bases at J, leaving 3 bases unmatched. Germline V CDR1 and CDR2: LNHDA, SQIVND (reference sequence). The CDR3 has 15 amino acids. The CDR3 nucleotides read TGTGCCAGTAGTATGGTGACAGGGGCTAACTATGGCTACACCTTC. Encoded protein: CASSMVTGANYGYTF.

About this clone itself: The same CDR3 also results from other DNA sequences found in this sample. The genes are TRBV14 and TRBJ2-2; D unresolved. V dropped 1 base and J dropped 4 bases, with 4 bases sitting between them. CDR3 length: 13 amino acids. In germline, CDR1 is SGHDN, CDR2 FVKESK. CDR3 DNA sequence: TGTGCCAGCAGCCAAGCGGTCACCGGGGAGCTGTTTTTT. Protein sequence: CASSQAVTGELFF.

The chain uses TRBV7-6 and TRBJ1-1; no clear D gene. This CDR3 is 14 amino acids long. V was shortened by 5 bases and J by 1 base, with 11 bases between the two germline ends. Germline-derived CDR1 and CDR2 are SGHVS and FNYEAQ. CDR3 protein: CASSPRGGNTEAFF. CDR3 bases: TGTGCCAGCAGCCCCCGGGGAGGGAACACTGAAGCTTTCTTT.

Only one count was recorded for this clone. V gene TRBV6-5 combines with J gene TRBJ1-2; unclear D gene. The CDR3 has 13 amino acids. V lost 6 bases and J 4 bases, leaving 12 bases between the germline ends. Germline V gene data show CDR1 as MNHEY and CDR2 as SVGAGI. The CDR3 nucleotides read TGTGCCAGCAGATACCGGACTTCCTATGGCTACACCTTC. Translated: CASRYRTSYGYTF.

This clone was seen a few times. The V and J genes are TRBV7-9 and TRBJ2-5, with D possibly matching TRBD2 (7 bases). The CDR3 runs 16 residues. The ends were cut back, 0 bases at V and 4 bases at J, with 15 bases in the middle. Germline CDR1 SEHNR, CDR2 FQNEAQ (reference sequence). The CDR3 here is CASSLAYGGPRETQYF. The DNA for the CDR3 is TGTGCCAGCAGCTTAGCGTACGGGGGGCCCCGAGAGACCCAGTACTTC.

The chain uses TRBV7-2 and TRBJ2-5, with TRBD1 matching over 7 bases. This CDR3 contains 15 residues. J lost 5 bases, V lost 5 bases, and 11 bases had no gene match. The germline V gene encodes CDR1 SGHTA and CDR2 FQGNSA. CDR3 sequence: CASSIGTVNRETQYF. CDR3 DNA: TGTGCCAGCAGCATTGGGACAGTCAACCGGGAGACCCAGTACTTC. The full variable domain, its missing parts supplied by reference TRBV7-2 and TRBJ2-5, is GAGVSQSPSNKVTEKGKDVELRCDPISGHTALYWYRQSLGQGLEFLIYFQGNSAPDKSGLPSDRFSAERTGGSVSTLTIQRTQQEDSAVYLCASSIGTVNRETQYFGPGTRLLVL.

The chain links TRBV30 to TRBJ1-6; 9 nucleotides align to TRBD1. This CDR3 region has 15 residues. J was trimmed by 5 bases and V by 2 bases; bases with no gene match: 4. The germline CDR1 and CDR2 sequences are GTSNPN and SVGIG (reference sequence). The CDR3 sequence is CAWSFTGGDNSPLHF. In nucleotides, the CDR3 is TGTGCCTGGAGTTTCACAGGGGGCGATAATTCACCCCTCCACTTT. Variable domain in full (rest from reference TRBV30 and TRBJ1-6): SQTIHQWPATLVQPVGSPLSLECTVEGTSNPNLYWYRQAAGRGLQLLFYSVGIGQISSEVPQNLSASRPQDRQFILSSKKLLLSDSGFYLCAWSFTGGDNSPLHFGNGTRLTVT.

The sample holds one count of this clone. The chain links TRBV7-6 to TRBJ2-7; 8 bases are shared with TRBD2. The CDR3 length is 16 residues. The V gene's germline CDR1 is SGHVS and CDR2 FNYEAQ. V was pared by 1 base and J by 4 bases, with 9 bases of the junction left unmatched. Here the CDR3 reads CASSLGLAGGAYEQYF. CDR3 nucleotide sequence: TGTGCCAGCAGCTTAGGTTTGGCGGGAGGAGCGTACGAGCAGTACTTC.

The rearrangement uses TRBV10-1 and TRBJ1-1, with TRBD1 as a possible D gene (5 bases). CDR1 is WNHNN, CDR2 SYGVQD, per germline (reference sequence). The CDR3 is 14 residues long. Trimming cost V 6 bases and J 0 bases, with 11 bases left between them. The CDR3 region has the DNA TGCGCCAGCAGCAAGGGGCTAATGAACACTGAAGCTTTCTTT. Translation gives CASSKGLMNTEAFF.

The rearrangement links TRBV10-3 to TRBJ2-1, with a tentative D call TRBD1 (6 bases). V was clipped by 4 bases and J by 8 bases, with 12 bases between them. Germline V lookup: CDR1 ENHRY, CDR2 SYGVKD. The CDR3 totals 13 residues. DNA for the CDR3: TGTGCCATCAGTGGGCCAAAGGGGGATGAGCAGTTCTTC. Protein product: CAISGPKGDEQFF.

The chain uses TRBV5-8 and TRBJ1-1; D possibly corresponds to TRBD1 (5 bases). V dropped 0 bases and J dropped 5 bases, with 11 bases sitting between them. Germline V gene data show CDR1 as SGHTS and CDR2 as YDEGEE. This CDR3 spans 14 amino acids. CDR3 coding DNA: TGTGCCAGCAGCTTGGCACAGGTCTCTACTGAAGCTTTCTTT. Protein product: CASSLAQVSTEAFF.

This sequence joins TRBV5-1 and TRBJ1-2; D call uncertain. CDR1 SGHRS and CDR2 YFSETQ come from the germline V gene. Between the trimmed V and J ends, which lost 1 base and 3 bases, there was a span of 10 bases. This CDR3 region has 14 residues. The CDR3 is CASSLQRSDYGYTF. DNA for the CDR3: TGCGCCAGCAGCTTGCAGAGGTCTGACTATGGCTACACCTTC.

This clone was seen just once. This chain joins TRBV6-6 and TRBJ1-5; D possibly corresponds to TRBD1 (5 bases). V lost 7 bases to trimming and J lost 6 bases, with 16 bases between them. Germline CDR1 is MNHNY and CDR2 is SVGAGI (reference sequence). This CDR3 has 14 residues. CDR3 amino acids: CASTTPGSPQPQHF. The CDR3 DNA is TGTGCCAGCACAACACCAGGGTCCCCTCAGCCCCAGCATTTT.

The CDR3 is CSASYGGGRARSSNEKLFF. In DNA form, the CDR3 reads TGCAGTGCTAGTTATGGGGGAGGTAGGGCACGGTCATCAAATGAAAAACTGTTTTTT. The V call is TRBV20-1, the J call TRBJ1-4; possibly TRBD1 for D (5 bases). The germline CDR1 and CDR2 sequences are DFQATT and SNEGSKA (reference sequence). V was shortened by 3 bases and J by 5 bases, with 28 bases between the two germline ends. The CDR3 is 19 amino acids.

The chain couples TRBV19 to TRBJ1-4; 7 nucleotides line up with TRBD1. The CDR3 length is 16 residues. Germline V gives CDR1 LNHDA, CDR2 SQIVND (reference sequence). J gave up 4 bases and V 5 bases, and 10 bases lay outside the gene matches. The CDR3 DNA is TGTGCCAGTAGTGATCCTCGGACAGGAAATAATGAAAAACTGTTTTTT. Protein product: CASSDPRTGNNEKLFF.

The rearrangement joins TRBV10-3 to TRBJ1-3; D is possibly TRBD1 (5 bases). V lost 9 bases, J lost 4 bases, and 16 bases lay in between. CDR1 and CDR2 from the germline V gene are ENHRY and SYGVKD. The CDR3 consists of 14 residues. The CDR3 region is CAMTEPAGGNTIYF. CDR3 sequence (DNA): TGTGCCATGACAGAACCGGCTGGGGGAAACACCATATATTTT.

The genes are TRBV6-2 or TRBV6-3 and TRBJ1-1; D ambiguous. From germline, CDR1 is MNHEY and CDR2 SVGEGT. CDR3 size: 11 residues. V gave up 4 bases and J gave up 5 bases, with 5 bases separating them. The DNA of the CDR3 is TGTGCCAGCAGTTTATTGACTGAAGCTTTCTTT. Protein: CASSLLTEAFF.

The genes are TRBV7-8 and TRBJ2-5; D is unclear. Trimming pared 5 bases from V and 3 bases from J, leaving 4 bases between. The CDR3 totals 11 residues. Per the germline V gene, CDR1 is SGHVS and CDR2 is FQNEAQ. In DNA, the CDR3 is TGTGCCAGCAGCCCCAAAGAGACCCAGTACTTC. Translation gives CASSPKETQYF.

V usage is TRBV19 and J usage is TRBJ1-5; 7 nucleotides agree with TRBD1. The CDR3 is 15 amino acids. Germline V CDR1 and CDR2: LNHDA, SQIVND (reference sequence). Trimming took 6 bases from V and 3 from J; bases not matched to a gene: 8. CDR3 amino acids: CASRQTGIPNQPQHF. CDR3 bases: TGTGCCAGTAGACAGACAGGGATCCCCAATCAGCCCCAGCATTTT. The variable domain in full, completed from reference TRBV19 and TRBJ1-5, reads DGGITQSPKYLFRKEGQNVTLSCEQNLNHDAMYWYRQDPGQGLRLIYYSQIVNDFQKGDIAEGYSVSREKKESFPLTVTSAQKNPTAFYLCASRQTGIPNQPQHFGDGTRLSIL.

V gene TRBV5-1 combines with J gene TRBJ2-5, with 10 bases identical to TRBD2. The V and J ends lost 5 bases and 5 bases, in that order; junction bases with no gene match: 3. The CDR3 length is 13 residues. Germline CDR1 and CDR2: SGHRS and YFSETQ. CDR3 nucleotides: TGCGCCAGCAGTCCTAGCGGGAGTGAGACCCAGTACTTC. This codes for CASSPSGSETQYF. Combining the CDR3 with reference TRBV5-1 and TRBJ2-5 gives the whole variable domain KAGVTQTPRYLIKTRGQQVTLSCSPISGHRSVSWYQQTPGQGLQFLFEYFSETQRNKGNFPGRFSGRQFSNSRSEMNVSTLELGDSALYLCASSPSGSETQYFGPGTRLLVL.

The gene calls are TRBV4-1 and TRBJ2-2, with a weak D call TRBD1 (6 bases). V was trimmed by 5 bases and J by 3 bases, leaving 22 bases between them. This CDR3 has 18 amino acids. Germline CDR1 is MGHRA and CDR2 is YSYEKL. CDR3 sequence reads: CASSARDTQRVYTGELFF. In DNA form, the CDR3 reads TGCGCCAGCAGCGCCCGGGACACTCAAAGAGTGTACACCGGGGAGCTGTTTTTT.

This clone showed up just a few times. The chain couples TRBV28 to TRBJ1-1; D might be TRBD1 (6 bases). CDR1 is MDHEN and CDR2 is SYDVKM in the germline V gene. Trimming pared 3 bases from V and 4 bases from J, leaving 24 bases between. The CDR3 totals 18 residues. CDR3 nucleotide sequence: TGTGCCAGCAGTTTTGAGATAGGGAGGGGACACCAGTTCACTGAAGCTTTCTTT. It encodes CASSFEIGRGHQFTEAFF.